This T cell receptor (beta chain) stems from a study of vaccination and CD4 T cells after COVID-19. Study overall: Spike peptides, overlapping and drawn from SARS-CoV-2, HCoV-NL63, HCoV-OC43 and HCoV-229E, were used to stimulate cells.

Points on this clonotype: Antigen specificity is unknown.

Sample treatment: approximately nine-day PBMC culture with coronavirus spike peptide pools or control peptides (ViraFEST assay). CDR3 size: 13 residues. V shed 5 bases and J 2 bases; nucleotides not matched to a gene: 2. The germline gives CDR1 MNHNS, CDR2 SASEGT. The Oncomine TCR Beta short-read assay was applied to DNA of cultured CD4+ T cells. A single record per CDR3 protein comes from TCRdb applying MiXCR to the PCR reads. The data contain tens of thousands of distinct CDR3 sequences, 60% of them singletons. This clonotype originated in a human donor who received a COVID-19 vaccine. The sequences come from CD4+ T cells from blood, cultured in vitro, collected after SARS-CoV-2 vaccination. This chain links TRBV6-1 with TRBJ2-5; 7 bases are a match to TRBD1. CDR3 DNA: TGTGCCAGCAGTAAGGACAGGCAAGAGACCCAGTACTTC. Translating it yields CASSKDRQETQYF.